These 20 T cell receptor beta chains share one sample of origin, sequenced in a study of blood T cell repertoires in COVID-19. Data came from immunoSEQ multiplex PCR; TCRdb stores just in-frame clones and leaves some out. Of 200,000 to 250,000 clones in the sample, approximately 88% are singletons; the top ten hold about 4%. Sequencing was performed on PBMCs or T cells enriched from blood (not recorded which). These receptors were obtained from a woman aged 25 to 39 who had been exposed to COVID-19.

The chain employs TRBV28 and TRBJ2-7; D is possibly TRBD2 (5 bases). The CDR3 contains 12 residues. V was shortened by 2 bases and J by 5 bases, with 7 bases between the two germline ends. Germline lookup yields CDR1 MDHEN and CDR2 SYDVKM. CDR3 in DNA: TGTGCCAGCAGTTTACCCGGGGACGAGCAGTACTTC. This encodes CASSLPGDEQYF.

V usage is TRBV2 and J usage is TRBJ1-5; D may be TRBD1 (6 bases). The germline V gene encodes CDR1 SNHLY and CDR2 FYNNEI. The germline V and J ends were trimmed by 5 bases and 0 bases, with 11 bases remaining between them. The CDR3 is 15 residues long. CDR3 sequence: CASSRDTYSNQPQHF. The CDR3, as DNA: TGTGCCAGCAGTCGGGACACCTATAGCAATCAGCCCCAGCATTTT.

The chain couples TRBV15 to TRBJ2-4; 10 nucleotides align to TRBD1. Germline assignment: CDR1 LNHNV and CDR2 YYDKDF (reference sequence). The CDR3 sequence is 16 residues long. The V segment lost 3 bases and the J segment 8 bases; nucleotides outside the gene matches: 10. CDR3 region: CATSSLEDRGLDIQYF. The CDR3 DNA follows: TGTGCCACCAGCAGCCTAGAAGACAGGGGGCTGGACATTCAGTACTTC.

The rearrangement uses TRBV11-1 and TRBJ1-2, with a weak D call TRBD1 (6 bases). Germline-derived CDR1 and CDR2 are SGHAT and FQDESV (reference sequence). The V end was cut by 2 bases, the J end by 7 bases, with 14 bases between. This CDR3 has 14 residues. The CDR3 loop reads CASSLKPGAFGYTF. The CDR3 bases are TGTGCCAGCAGCTTAAAGCCAGGGGCGTTTGGCTACACCTTC.

The V call is TRBV30, the J call TRBJ1-1; tentative D call: TRBD1 (5 bases). Germline CDR1 reads GTSNPN; CDR2 reads SVGIG (reference sequence). The CDR3 totals 13 residues. The V and J ends lost 2 bases and 11 bases respectively, with 18 bases between them. The CDR3 is CAWSSRVGVRAFF. CDR3 DNA sequence: TGTGCCTGGAGTTCACGGGTAGGGGTGCGGGCTTTCTTT. Full variable domain (missing parts from reference TRBV30 and TRBJ1-1): SQTIHQWPATLVQPVGSPLSLECTVEGTSNPNLYWYRQAAGRGLQLLFYSVGIGQISSEVPQNLSASRPQDRQFILSSKKLLLSDSGFYLCAWSSRVGVRAFFGQGTRLTVV.

The rearrangement uses TRBV6-5 and TRBJ1-1; TRBD1 matches 8 bases. Germline loops: CDR1 MNHEY, CDR2 SVGAGI. This CDR3 region has 14 residues. The J segment lost 1 base and the V segment lost 6 bases, leaving 4 bases of the junction unmatched. The CDR3 nucleotides read TGTGCCAGCAGCGACAGGGGAGGGAACACTGAAGCTTTCTTT. It codes for CASSDRGGNTEAFF.

This clone is a singleton in its sample. V gene TRBV13 combines with J gene TRBJ1-1; no clear D gene. The V gene's germline CDR1 is PRHDT and CDR2 FYEKMQ (reference sequence). CDR3 length: 16 residues. The ends were cut back, 0 bases at V and 4 bases at J, with 15 bases in the middle. The CDR3 DNA reads TGTGCCAGCAGCTTAGGGGTGGGGAGGACCGGCACTGAAGCTTTCTTT. This sequence encodes CASSLGVGRTGTEAFF.

The rearrangement links TRBV14 to TRBJ1-4; the D is unclear. Germline CDR1 and CDR2: SGHDN and FVKESK. With 4 bases removed from V and 2 bases from J, the gap between germline ends came to 8 bases. The CDR3 covers 14 residues. DNA for the CDR3: TGTGCCAGCAGCCGAACGAGGACTAATGAAAAACTGTTTTTT. Translating it yields CASSRTRTNEKLFF.

The genes are TRBV11-2 and TRBJ1-1, with 8 bases lining up with TRBD1. Germline CDR1 reads SGHAT; CDR2 reads FQNNGV. The CDR3 has 14 residues. V was clipped by 5 bases and J by 4 bases; unmatched bases: 6. The CDR3 region has the DNA TGTGCCAGCAGCCTACAAACAGGGGGCACTGAAGCTTTCTTT. This encodes CASSLQTGGTEAFF.

This clone was found once. This chain links TRBV5-6 with TRBJ2-3, with 7 nucleotides matching TRBD1. CDR1 SGHDT and CDR2 YYEEEE come from the germline V gene. The CDR3 length is 16 residues. J was trimmed by 0 bases and V by 4 bases; bases with no gene match: 8. The CDR3 sequence is CASSEIGTASTDTQYF. CDR3 nucleotide sequence: TGTGCCAGCAGCGAGATAGGGACAGCTAGCACAGATACGCAGTATTTT.

This clone has only one observation. This chain's CDR3 is CASSTPLRQGSYEQYF. In nucleotides, the CDR3 is TGTGCCAGTAGTACACCCCTAAGACAGGGCTCCTACGAGCAGTACTTC. The rearrangement links TRBV19 to TRBJ2-7; 7 bases map to TRBD1. CDR3 size: 16 residues. From germline, CDR1 is LNHDA and CDR2 SQIVND (reference sequence). Trimming took 4 bases from V and 0 from J; bases not matched to a gene: 9. Filled out from reference TRBV19 and TRBJ2-7, the complete variable domain reads DGGITQSPKYLFRKEGQNVTLSCEQNLNHDAMYWYRQDPGQGLRLIYYSQIVNDFQKGDIAEGYSVSREKKESFPLTVTSAQKNPTAFYLCASSTPLRQGSYEQYFGPGTRLTVT.

J is TRBJ1-1 and V is TRBV24-1; tentatively, D is TRBD1 (5 bases). The CDR3 is made up of 13 amino acids. Trimming shortened V by 9 bases and J by 0 bases, and 10 bases separated the two germline ends. The germline V gene has CDR1 KGHDR and CDR2 SFDVKD. The CDR3 region is CATQWGVNTEAFF. CDR3 bases: TGTGCCACCCAATGGGGGGTGAACACTGAAGCTTTCTTT.

The rearrangement joins TRBV6-1 to TRBJ2-3; no reliable D call. Germline values: CDR1 MNHNS, CDR2 SASEGT. The CDR3 sequence is 14 residues long. V was cut by 3 bases and J by 4 bases, with 11 bases left in between. The CDR3 region is CASSDARTADTQYF. DNA for the CDR3: TGTGCCAGCAGTGACGCTCGCACGGCAGATACGCAGTATTTT.

This chain links TRBV30 with TRBJ1-1, with a weak D call TRBD1 (5 bases). Per the germline V gene, CDR1 is GTSNPN and CDR2 is SVGIG (reference sequence). V was shortened by 3 bases and J by 7 bases, with 30 bases between the two germline ends. The CDR3 is 18 residues long. CDR3 region: CAWSPLQGILRSSSEAFF. In DNA, the CDR3 is TGTGCCTGGAGCCCACTTCAGGGAATTCTTCGAAGTAGTAGTGAAGCTTTCTTT.

The table lists this clone with a few counts. This rearrangement joins TRBV11-1 to TRBJ1-6; 10 bases match TRBD1. The V gene end was trimmed by 4 bases and the J gene end by 7 bases; junction bases not matched to a gene: 4. Germline V gene sequence: CDR1 SGHAT, CDR2 FQDESV (reference sequence). The CDR3 contains 15 residues. CDR3 nucleotides: TGTGCCAGCAGCTCCGGGACAGGGGCCAATTCACCCCTCCACTTT. Encoded protein: CASSSGTGANSPLHF.

This clone was counted only a few times. The chain combines TRBV10-1 with TRBJ2-2; no clear D. The V gene lost 0 bases and the J gene lost 5 bases, with 7 bases spanning the gap. In germline, CDR1 is WNHNN, CDR2 SYGVQD (reference sequence). This CDR3 is built from 14 residues. This CDR3 is CASSESVRTGELFF. The CDR3 nucleotides are TGCGCCAGCAGTGAGTCTGTGAGAACCGGGGAGCTGTTTTTT.

J is TRBJ2-6 and V is TRBV3-1 (or the pseudogene TRBV3-2); D gene unclear. V was trimmed by 2 bases and J by 2 bases, leaving 7 bases between them. Germline CDR1 reads LGHDT; CDR2 reads YNNKEL (reference sequence). The CDR3 is made up of 15 amino acids. The CDR3 nucleotides read TGTGCCAGCAGCCAAATAGTCACTGGGGCCAACGTCCTGACTTTC. It yields the protein CASSQIVTGANVLTF.

This clone was observed a few times. The V gene is TRBV7-2, the J gene TRBJ2-7; D might be TRBD2 (6 bases). This CDR3 spans 15 amino acids. Germline CDR1 is SGHTA and CDR2 is FQGNSA. The ends were cut back, 3 bases at V and 3 bases at J, with 15 bases in the middle. CDR3 protein: CASSFEWREFYEQYF. The CDR3 DNA follows: TGTGCCAGCAGCTTTGAGTGGCGGGAATTCTACGAGCAGTACTTC.

This chain joins TRBV27 and TRBJ2-3; 9 nucleotides agree with TRBD1. Germline V lookup: CDR1 MNHEY, CDR2 SMNVEV (reference sequence). With 4 bases clipped from V and 0 bases from J, the junction kept 2 bases outside the gene matches. The CDR3 consists of 15 residues. This chain's CDR3 is CASSSQGASTDTQYF. CDR3 nucleotides: TGTGCCAGCAGTTCACAGGGGGCAAGCACAGATACGCAGTATTTT.

This clone has a handful of counts. An end of the junction differs from the germline gene, which may be a read error. This chain connects TRBV5-5 to TRBJ1-3, with D hard to call. This CDR3 has 15 amino acids. Germline V gene sequence: CDR1 SGHKS, CDR2 YYEKEE (reference sequence). CDR3 residues: CASTLAGNSGNTIYF. The DNA of the CDR3 is TGTGCCAGCACCTTGGCGGGGAACTCTGGAAACACCATATATTTT.